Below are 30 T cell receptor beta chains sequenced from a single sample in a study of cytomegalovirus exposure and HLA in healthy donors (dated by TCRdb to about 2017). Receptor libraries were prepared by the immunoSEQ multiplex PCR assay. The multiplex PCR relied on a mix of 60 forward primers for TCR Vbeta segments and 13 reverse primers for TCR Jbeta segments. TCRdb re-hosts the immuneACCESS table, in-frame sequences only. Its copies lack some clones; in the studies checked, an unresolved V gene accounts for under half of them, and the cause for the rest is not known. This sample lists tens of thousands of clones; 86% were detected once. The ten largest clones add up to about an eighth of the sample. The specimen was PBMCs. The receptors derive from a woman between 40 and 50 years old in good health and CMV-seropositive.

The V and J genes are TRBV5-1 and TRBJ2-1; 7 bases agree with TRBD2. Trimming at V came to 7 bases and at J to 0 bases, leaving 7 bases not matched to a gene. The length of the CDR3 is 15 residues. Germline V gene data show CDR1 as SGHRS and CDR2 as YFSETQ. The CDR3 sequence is CASHPSGDSYNEQFF. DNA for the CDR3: TGCGCCAGCCACCCCAGCGGGGACTCCTACAATGAGCAGTTCTTC.

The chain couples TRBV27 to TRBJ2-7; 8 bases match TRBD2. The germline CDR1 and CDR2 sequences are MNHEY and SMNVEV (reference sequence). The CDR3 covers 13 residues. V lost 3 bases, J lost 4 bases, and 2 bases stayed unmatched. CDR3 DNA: TGTGCCAGCAGTTTGGCGGGGGGTTACGAGCAGTACTTC. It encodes CASSLAGGYEQYF.

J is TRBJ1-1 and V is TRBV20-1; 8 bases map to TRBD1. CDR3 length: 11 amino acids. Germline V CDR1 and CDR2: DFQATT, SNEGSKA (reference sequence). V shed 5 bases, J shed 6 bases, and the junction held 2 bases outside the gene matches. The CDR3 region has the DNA TGCAGTGCTCAGACAGGGGCTGAAGCTTTCTTT. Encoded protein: CSAQTGAEAFF.

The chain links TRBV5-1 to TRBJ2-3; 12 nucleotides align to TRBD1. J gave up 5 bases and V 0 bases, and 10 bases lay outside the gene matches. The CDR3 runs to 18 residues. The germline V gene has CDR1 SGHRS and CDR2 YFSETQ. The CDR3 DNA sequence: TGCGCCAGCAGCTTGGCGAGGGGGGGACAGGGGGCCATAGATACGCAGTATTTT. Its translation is CASSLARGGQGAIDTQYF.

Here the CDR3 reads CASSFTGAGQPQHF. The DNA of the CDR3 is TGCGCCAGCAGCTTCACGGGTGCGGGTCAGCCCCAGCATTTT. The chain joins TRBV5-1 to TRBJ1-5; D uncertain. Deletions cut 2 bases from V and 6 bases from J, with 12 bases between. The CDR3 extends over 14 amino acids. Germline V gene lookup returns CDR1 SGHRS and CDR2 YFSETQ.

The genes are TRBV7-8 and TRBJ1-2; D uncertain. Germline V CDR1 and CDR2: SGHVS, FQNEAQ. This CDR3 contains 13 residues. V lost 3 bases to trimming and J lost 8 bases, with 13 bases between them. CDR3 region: CASSFMREAGYTF. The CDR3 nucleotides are TGTGCCAGCAGCTTCATGAGGGAAGCAGGCTACACCTTC.

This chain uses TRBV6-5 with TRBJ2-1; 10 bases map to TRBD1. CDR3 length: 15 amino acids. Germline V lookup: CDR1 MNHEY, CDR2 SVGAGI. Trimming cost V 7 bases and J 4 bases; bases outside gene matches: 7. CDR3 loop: CASKAGQGGYNEQFF. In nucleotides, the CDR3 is TGTGCCAGCAAGGCCGGACAGGGGGGGTACAATGAGCAGTTCTTC.

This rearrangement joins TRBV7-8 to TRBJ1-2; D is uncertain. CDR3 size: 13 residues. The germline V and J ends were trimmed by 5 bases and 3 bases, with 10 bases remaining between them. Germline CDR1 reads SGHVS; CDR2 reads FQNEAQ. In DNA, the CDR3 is TGTGCCAGCAGCCCACCGTCAGACTATGGCTACACCTTC. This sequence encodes CASSPPSDYGYTF. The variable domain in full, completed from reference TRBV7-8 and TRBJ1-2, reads GAGVSQSPRYKVAKRGQDVALRCDPISGHVSLFWYQQALGQGPEFLTYFQNEAQLDKSGLPSDRFFAERPEGSVSTLKIQRTQQEDSAVYLCASSPPSDYGYTFGSGTRLTVV.

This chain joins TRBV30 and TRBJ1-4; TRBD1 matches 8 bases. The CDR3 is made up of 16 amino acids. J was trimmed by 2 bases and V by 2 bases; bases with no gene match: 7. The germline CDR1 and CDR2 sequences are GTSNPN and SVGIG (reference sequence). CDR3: CAWSTPRTGTNEKLFF. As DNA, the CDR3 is TGTGCCTGGAGTACTCCCCGGACAGGGACTAATGAAAAACTGTTTTTT.

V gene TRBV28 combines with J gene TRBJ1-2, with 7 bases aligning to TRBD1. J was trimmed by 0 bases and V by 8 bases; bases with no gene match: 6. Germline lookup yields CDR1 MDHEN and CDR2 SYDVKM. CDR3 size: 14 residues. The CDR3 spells CASGSGQANYGYTF. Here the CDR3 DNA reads TGTGCCAGCGGGTCCGGACAGGCTAACTATGGCTACACCTTC.

CDR3 sequence: CASSIGRGQNYEQYF. CDR3 nucleotides: TGTGCCAGTAGTATAGGGAGGGGACAGAACTACGAGCAGTACTTC. The V gene is TRBV19, the J gene TRBJ2-7; D is possibly TRBD1 (7 bases). Per germline, CDR1 LNHDA and CDR2 SQIVND (reference sequence). The CDR3 sequence is 15 residues long. V was trimmed by 1 base and J by 3 bases, leaving 13 bases between them.

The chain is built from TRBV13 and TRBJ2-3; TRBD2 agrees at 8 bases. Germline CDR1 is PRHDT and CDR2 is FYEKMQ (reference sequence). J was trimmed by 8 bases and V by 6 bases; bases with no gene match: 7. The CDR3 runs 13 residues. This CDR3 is CASSRFGGVTQYF. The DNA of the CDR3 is TGTGCCAGCAGTAGGTTCGGGGGGGTTACGCAGTATTTT.

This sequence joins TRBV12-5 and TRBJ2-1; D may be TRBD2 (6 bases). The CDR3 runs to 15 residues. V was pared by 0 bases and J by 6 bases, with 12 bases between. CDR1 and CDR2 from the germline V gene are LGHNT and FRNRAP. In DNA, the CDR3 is TGTGCTAGTGGTTTGGTACATGGGACTCTCAATGAGCAGTTCTTC. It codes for CASGLVHGTLNEQFF. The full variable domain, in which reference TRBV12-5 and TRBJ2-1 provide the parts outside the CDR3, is DARVTQTPRHKVTEMGQEVTMRCQPILGHNTVFWYRQTMMQGLELLAYFRNRAPLDDSGMPKDRFSAEMPDATLATLKIQPSEPRDSAVYFCASGLVHGTLNEQFFGPGTRLTVL.

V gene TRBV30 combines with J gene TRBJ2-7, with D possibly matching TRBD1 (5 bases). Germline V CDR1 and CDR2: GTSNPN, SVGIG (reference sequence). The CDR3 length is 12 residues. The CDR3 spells CALRDDSYEQYF. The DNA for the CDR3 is TGTGCTCTCCGTGATGACAGTTACGAGCAGTACTTC.

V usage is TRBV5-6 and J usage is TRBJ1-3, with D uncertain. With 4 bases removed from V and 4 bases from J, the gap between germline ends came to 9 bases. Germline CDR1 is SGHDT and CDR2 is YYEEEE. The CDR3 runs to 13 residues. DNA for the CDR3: TGTGCCAGCAGCCCTGGCCTCGGAAACACCATATATTTT. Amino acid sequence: CASSPGLGNTIYF. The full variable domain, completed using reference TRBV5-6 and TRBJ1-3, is DAGVTQSPTHLIKTRGQQVTLRCSPKSGHDTVSWYQQALGQGPQFIFQYYEEEERQRGNFPDRFSGHQFPNYSSELNVNALLLGDSALYLCASSPGLGNTIYFGEGSWLTVV.

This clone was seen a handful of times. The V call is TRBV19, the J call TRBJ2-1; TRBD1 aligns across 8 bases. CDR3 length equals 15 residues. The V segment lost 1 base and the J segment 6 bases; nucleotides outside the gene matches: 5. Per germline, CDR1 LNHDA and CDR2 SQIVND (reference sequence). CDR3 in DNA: TGTGCCAGTAGTATAGTACAGGGGGAGATCAATGAGCAGTTCTTC. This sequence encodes CASSIVQGEINEQFF. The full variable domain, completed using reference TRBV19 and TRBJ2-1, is DGGITQSPKYLFRKEGQNVTLSCEQNLNHDAMYWYRQDPGQGLRLIYYSQIVNDFQKGDIAEGYSVSREKKESFPLTVTSAQKNPTAFYLCASSIVQGEINEQFFGPGTRLTVL.

This CDR3 is CASSPAGARAEAFF. The CDR3 DNA follows: TGTGCCAGCAGCCCAGCTGGGGCCCGGGCTGAAGCTTTCTTT. This chain links TRBV7-2 with TRBJ1-1; perhaps TRBD1 as D (5 bases). The germline CDR1 and CDR2 sequences are SGHTA and FQGNSA. Trimming cost V 5 bases and J 6 bases, with 16 bases left between them. There are 14 residues in the CDR3.

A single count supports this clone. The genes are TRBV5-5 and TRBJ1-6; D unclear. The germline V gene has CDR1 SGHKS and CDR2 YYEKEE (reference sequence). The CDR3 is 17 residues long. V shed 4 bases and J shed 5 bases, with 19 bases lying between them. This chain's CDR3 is CASSAPQVTGDNSPLHF. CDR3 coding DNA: TGTGCCAGCAGCGCGCCCCAGGTCACCGGGGATAATTCACCCCTCCACTTT.

Here the CDR3 reads CASSRGTGGISEAFF. CDR3 bases: TGTGCCAGCTCCCGGGGCACAGGGGGGATCTCTGAAGCTTTCTTT. V and J are TRBV18 and TRBJ1-1, with 8 bases aligning to TRBD1. Germline V gives CDR1 KGHSH, CDR2 LQKENI. The CDR3 totals 15 residues. Trimming cost V 6 bases and J 6 bases; bases outside gene matches: 12.

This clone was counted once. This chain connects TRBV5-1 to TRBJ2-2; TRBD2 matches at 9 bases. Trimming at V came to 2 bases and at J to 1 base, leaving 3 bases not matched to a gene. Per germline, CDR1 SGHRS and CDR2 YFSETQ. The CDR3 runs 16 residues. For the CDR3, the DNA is TGCGCCAGCAGCTTATCAGCGGGGGGGAACACCGGGGAGCTGTTTTTT. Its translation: CASSLSAGGNTGELFF.

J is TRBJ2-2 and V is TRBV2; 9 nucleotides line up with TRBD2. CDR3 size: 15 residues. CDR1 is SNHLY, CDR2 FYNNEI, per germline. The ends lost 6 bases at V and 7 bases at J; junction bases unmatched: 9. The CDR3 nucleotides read TGTGCCAGCAGAACAGCTAGCGGGGTAGTCGGGGAGCTGTTTTTT. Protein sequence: CASRTASGVVGELFF. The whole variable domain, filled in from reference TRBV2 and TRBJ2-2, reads EPEVTQTPSHQVTQMGQEVILRCVPISNHLYFYWYRQILGQKVEFLVSFYNNEISEKSEIFDDQFSVERPDGSNFTLKIRSTKLEDSAMYFCASRTASGVVGELFFGEGSRLTVL.

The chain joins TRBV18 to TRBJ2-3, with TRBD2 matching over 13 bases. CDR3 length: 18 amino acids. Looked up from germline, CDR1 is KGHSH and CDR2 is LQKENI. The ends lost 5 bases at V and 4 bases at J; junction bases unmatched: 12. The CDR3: CASSAGLAGARGADTQYF. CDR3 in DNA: TGTGCCAGCTCAGCCGGACTAGCGGGGGCCCGAGGTGCAGATACGCAGTATTTT.

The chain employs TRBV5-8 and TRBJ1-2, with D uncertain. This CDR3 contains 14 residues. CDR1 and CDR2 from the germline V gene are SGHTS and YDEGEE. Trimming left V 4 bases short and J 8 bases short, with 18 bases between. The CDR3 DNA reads TGTGCCAGCAGCCCAAAATATGTGTTCGGGGGCTACACCTTC. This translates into CASSPKYVFGGYTF.

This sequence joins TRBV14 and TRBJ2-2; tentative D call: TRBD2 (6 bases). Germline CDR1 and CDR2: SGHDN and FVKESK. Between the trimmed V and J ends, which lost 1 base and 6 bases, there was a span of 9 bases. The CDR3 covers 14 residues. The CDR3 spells CASSQVPGAGELFF. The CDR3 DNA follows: TGTGCCAGCAGCCAAGTCCCGGGGGCCGGGGAGCTGTTTTTT.

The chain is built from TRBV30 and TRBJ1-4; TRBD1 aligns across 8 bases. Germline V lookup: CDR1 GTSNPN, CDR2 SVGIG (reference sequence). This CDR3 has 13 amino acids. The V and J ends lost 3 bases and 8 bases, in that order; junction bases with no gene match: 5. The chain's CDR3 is CAWRGQGGEKLFF. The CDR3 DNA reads TGTGCCTGGAGAGGACAGGGTGGCGAAAAACTGTTTTTT.

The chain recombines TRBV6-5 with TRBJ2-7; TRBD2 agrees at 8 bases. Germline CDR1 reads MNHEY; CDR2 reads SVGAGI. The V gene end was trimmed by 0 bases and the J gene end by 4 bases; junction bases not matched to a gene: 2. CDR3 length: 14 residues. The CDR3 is CASSYSTSDYEQYF. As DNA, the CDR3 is TGTGCCAGCAGTTACTCGACTAGCGATTACGAGCAGTACTTC.

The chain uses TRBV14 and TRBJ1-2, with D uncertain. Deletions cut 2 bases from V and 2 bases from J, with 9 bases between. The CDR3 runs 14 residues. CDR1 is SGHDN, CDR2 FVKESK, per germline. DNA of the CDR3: TGTGCCAGCAGCCAATTAACATCGAACTATGGCTACACCTTC. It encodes CASSQLTSNYGYTF.

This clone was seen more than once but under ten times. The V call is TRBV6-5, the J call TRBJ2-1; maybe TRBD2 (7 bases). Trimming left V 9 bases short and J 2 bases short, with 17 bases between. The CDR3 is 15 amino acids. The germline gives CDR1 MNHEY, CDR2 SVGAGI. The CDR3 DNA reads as TGTGCCAGTTCAAAAGGGGGGGATCCCTACAATGAGCAGTTCTTC. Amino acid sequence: CASSKGGDPYNEQFF.

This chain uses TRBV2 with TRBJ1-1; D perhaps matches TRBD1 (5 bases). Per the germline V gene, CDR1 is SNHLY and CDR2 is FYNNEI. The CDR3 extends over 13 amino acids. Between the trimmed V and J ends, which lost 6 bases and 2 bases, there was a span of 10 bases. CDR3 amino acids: CASRLTVNTEAFF. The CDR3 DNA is TGTGCCAGCAGGTTGACAGTCAACACTGAAGCTTTCTTT.

As DNA, the CDR3 is TGTGCCAGCAGTGAGACAGCGGGCCAAGAGACCCAGTACTTC. It is translated as CASSETAGQETQYF. V gene TRBV6-1 combines with J gene TRBJ2-5; D possibly corresponds to TRBD2 (6 bases). This CDR3 region has 14 residues. V was pared by 3 bases and J by 1 base, with 9 bases between. Germline V gives CDR1 MNHNS, CDR2 SASEGT.